This TCR beta chain was found in a study of tumor-infiltrating lymphocytes in localized non-small cell lung cancer. Study-wide results and limits: Not all patients were TCR sequenced, owing to tissue quantity.

As regards this clone: Its antigen is not identified.

The assay was immunoSEQ multiplex PCR, and TCRdb's table has in-frame clones only and misses some. The data show about 9,700 clones, roughly 80% seen once. This CDR3 is 14 amino acids long. V shed 2 bases, J shed 7 bases, and the junction held 8 bases outside the gene matches. The germline V gene encodes CDR1 MNHEY and CDR2 SMNVEV (reference sequence). The TCR originated in a human donor with non-small cell lung cancer. Sequenced material: lung tumor tissue. The V and J genes are TRBV27 and TRBJ2-7, with 7 bases identical to TRBD2. The chain's CDR3 is CASSLKAGTEEQYF. In DNA, the CDR3 is TGTGCCAGCAGTTTAAAAGCGGGGACGGAAGAGCAGTACTTC.